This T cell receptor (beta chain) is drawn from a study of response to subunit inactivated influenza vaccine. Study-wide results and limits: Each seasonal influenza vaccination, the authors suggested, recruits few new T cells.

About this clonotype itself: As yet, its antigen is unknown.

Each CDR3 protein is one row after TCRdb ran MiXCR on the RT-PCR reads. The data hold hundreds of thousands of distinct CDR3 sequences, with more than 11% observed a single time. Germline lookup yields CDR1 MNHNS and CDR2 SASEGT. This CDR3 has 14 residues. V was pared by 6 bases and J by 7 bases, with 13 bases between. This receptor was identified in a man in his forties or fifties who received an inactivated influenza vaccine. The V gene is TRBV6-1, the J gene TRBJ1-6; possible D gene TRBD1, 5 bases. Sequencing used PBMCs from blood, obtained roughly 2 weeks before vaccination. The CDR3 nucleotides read TGTGCCAGCAGCCCGGGACTGGGAAATTCACCCCTCCACTTT. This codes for CASSPGLGNSPLHF.